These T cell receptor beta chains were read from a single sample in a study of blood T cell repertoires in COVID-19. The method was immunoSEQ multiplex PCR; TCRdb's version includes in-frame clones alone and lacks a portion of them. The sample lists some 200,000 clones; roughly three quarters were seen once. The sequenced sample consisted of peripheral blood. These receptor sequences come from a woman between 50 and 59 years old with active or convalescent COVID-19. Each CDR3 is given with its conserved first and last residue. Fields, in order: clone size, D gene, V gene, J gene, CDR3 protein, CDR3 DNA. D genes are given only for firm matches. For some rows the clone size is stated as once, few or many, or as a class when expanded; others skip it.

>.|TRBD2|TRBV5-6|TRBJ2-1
CASSLIKLAGWNEQFF
TGTGCCAGCAGCTTAATTAAGCTAGCGGGTTGGAATGAGCAGTTCTTC
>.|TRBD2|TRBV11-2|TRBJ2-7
CASSSRPGTSGSSHEQYF
TGTGCCAGCAGCTCCCGCCCCGGGACTAGCGGGAGTTCCCACGAGCAGTACTTC
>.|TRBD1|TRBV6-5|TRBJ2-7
CASTSGQGAYEQYF
TGTGCCAGCACCTCGGGACAGGGGGCCTACGAGCAGTACTTC
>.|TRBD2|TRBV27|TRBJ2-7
CASRGTSGTSYEQYF
TGTGCCAGCAGGGGGACTAGCGGGACCTCCTACGAGCAGTACTTC
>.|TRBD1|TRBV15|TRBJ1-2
CATSRLDRGDGGYTF
TGTGCCACCAGCAGATTGGACAGGGGAGATGGAGGCTACACCTTC
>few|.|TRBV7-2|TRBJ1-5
CASSPQSSNQPQHF
TGTGCCAGCAGCCCCCAGTCTAGCAATCAGCCCCAGCATTTT
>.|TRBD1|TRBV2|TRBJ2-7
CASSDTQGKSLSYEQYF
TGTGCCAGCAGTGACACACAGGGGAAGTCCCTCTCCTACGAGCAGTACTTC
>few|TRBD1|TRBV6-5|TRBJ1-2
CASRTPGGEGGYTF
TGTGCCAGCAGGACTCCAGGGGGCGAGGGGGGCTACACCTTC
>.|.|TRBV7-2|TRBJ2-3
CASSLEGGAGTQYF
TGTGCCAGCAGCTTAGAAGGGGGTGCGGGTACGCAGTATTTT
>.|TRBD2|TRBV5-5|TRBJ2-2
CASSPDPGLAANTGELFF
TGTGCCAGCTCCCCAGACCCGGGACTAGCGGCTAACACCGGGGAGCTGTTTTTT
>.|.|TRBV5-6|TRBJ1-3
CASSPTGNTIYF
TGTGCCAGCAGCCCCACTGGAAACACCATATATTTT
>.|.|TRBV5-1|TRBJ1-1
CASSPMAGGTEAFF
TGCGCCAGCAGCCCGATGGCCGGGGGGACTGAAGCTTTCTTT
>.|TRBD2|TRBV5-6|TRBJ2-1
CASRTSGVISEQFF
TGTGCCAGCAGGACTAGCGGGGTGATTAGTGAGCAGTTCTTC
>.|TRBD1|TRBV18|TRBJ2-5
CASSPLSGTGGGETQYF
TGTGCCAGCTCACCACTTTCCGGGACAGGGGGAGGAGAGACCCAGTACTTC
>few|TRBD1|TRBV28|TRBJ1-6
CASSSTGDNSPLHF
TGTGCCAGCAGTTCGACAGGGGATAATTCACCCCTCCACTTT
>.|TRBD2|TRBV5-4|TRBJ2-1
CASSLGGTSGKFEQFF
TGTGCCAGCAGCTTGGGTGGGACTAGCGGGAAGTTTGAGCAGTTCTTC
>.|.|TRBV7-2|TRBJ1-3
CASSSQTVLGNTIYF
TGTGCCAGCAGCTCCCAGACAGTTTTAGGAAACACCATATATTTT
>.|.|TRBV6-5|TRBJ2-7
CASSPNRVPYEQYF
TGTGCCAGCAGCCCGAACAGGGTTCCTTACGAGCAGTACTTC
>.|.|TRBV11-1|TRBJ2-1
CASSSDSESYNEQFF
TGTGCCAGCAGCTCCGACAGTGAATCCTACAATGAGCAGTTCTTC
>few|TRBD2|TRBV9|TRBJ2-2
CASRAGTSGYTGELFF
TGTGCCAGCAGAGCCGGGACTAGCGGTTACACCGGGGAGCTGTTTTTT
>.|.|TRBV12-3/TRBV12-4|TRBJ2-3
CATNSVADTQYF
TGTGCCACTAACTCGGTGGCAGATACGCAGTATTTT
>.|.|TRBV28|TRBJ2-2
CASSPRTRASTGELFF
TGTGCCAGCAGTCCCCGGACCAGGGCGAGCACCGGGGAGCTGTTTTTT
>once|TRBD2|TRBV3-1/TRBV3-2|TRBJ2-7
CAKLPGTSSYEQYF
TGTGCCAAGCTCCCGGGGACTAGCTCCTACGAGCAGTACTTC
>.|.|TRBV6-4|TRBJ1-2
CASSEGGLRYTF
TGTGCCAGCAGTGAGGGGGGGCTTCGCTACACCTTC
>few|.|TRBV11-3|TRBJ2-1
CASSLGGGAGTGGNEQFF
TGTGCCAGCAGCTTAGGGGGAGGGGCCGGGACAGGAGGAAATGAGCAGTTCTTC
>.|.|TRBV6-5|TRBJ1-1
CASTSRGGMNTEAFF
TGTGCCAGCACTTCTCGGGGGGGAATGAACACTGAAGCTTTCTTT
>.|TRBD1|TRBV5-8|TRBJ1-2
CASSPTWTGRGYTF
TGTGCCAGCAGCCCGACGTGGACAGGACGTGGCTACACCTTC
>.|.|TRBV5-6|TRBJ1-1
CASSLWGSPTEAFF
TGTGCCAGCAGCTTGTGGGGCAGCCCCACTGAAGCTTTCTTT
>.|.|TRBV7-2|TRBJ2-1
CASSPGHPSYNEQFF
TGTGCCAGCAGCCCCGGACATCCCTCCTACAATGAGCAGTTCTTC
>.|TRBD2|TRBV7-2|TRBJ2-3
CASSLAAVAGGFTDTQYF
TGTGCCAGCAGCTTAGCGGCGGTAGCGGGGGGGTTCACAGATACGCAGTATTTT
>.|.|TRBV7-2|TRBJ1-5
CASSPDLVEPQHF
TGTGCCAGCAGCCCCGACTTGGTTGAGCCCCAGCATTTT
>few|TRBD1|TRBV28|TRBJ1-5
CASRTTGAHQPQHF
TGTGCCAGCAGGACAACAGGGGCCCATCAGCCCCAGCATTTT
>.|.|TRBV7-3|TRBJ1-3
CASSSGVGADGNTIYF
TGTGCCAGCAGTTCAGGTGTGGGGGCCGACGGAAACACCATATATTTT
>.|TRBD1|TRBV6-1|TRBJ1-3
CASSDRQGGNTIYF
TGTGCCAGCAGTGATCGACAGGGAGGAAACACCATATATTTT
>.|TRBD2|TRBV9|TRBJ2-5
CASSTGTSGAQETQYF
TGTGCCAGCAGCACCGGGACTAGCGGGGCTCAAGAGACCCAGTACTTC
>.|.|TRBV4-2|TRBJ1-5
CASSQAGISNQPQHF
TGTGCCAGCAGCCAAGCAGGGATTAGCAATCAGCCCCAGCATTTT
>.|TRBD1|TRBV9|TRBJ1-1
CASSAHRTGAVAEAFF
TGTGCCAGCAGCGCCCATCGGACAGGGGCGGTGGCTGAAGCTTTCTTT
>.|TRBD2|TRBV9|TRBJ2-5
CASSVRGLAGTIQETQYF
TGTGCCAGCAGCGTCCGAGGACTAGCGGGGACCATACAAGAGACCCAGTACTTC
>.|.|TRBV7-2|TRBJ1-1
CASSAQGGNTEAFF
TGTGCCAGCAGCGCGCAAGGGGGGAACACTGAAGCTTTCTTT
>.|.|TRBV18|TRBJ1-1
CASSAMNTEAFF
TGTGCCAGCTCAGCGATGAACACTGAAGCTTTCTTT
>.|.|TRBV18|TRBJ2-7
CASSQTTGSYEQYF
TGTGCCAGCTCACAAACGACTGGTAGCTACGAGCAGTACTTC
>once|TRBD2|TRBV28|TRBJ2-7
CASRPSGGSSYEQYF
TGTGCCAGCAGACCCAGCGGGGGGAGCTCCTACGAGCAGTACTTC
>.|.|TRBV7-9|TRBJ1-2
CASSLGQFGGYTF
TGTGCCAGCAGCTTAGGACAGTTCGGTGGCTACACCTTC
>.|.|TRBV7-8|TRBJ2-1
CASSLGPYNEQFF
TGTGCCAGCAGCTTAGGGCCCTACAATGAGCAGTTCTTC
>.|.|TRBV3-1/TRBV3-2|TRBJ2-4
CASSQVGVAKNIQYF
TGTGCCAGCAGCCAAGTAGGGGTTGCCAAAAACATTCAGTACTTC
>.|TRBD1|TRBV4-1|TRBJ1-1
CASSQEGTAEAFF
TGCGCCAGCAGCCAAGAAGGGACAGCTGAAGCTTTCTTT
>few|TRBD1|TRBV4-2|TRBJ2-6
CASSQDHGTGGSGANVLTF
TGTGCCAGCAGCCAAGATCACGGGACAGGGGGCTCTGGGGCCAACGTCCTGACTTTC
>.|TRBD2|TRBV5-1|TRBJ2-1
CASSEAGVANEQFF
TGCGCCAGCAGCGAAGCGGGAGTAGCCAATGAGCAGTTCTTC
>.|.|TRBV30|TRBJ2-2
CAWGGHKAGELFF
TGTGCCTGGGGTGGACACAAGGCCGGGGAGCTGTTTTTT
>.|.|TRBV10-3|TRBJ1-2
CAIGGTNYGYTF
TGTGCCATCGGGGGGACTAACTATGGCTACACCTTC
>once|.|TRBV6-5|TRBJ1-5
CASSYDSNQPQHF
TGTGCCAGCAGTTACGACAGTAATCAGCCCCAGCATTTT
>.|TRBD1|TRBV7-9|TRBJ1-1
CASMGQKNTEAFF
TGTGCCAGCATGGGACAGAAGAACACTGAAGCTTTCTTT
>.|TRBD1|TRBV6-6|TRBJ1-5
CASSPSTGVQPQHF
TGTGCCAGCAGCCCTTCCACAGGGGTTCAGCCCCAGCATTTT
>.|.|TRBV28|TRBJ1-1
CASRPPAGRKNTEAFF
TGTGCCAGCAGACCTCCCGCGGGGCGTAAGAACACTGAAGCTTTCTTT
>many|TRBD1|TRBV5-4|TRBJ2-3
CASSRGQGWDTDTQYF
TGTGCCAGCAGCCGCGGACAGGGTTGGGACACAGATACGCAGTATTTT
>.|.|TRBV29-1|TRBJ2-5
CSVDEPGTQETQYF
TGCAGCGTTGACGAGCCGGGAACTCAAGAGACCCAGTACTTC
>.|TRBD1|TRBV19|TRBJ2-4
CASSMTGQTAKNIQYF
TGTGCCAGTAGTATGACGGGACAGACGGCCAAAAACATTCAGTACTTC